A selection of T cell receptor beta chains follows, all from one sample in a study of T cell responses to AZD1222 COVID-19 vaccine. Sequencing used immunoSEQ multiplex PCR; TCRdb keeps in-frame clones, though not all of them. This table holds about 120,000 clones, 85% to 90% found once. The starting material was peripheral blood, obtained 28 days after the second AZD1222 dose. The receptors stem from an adult who received the AZD1222 COVID-19 vaccine. Each CDR3 is given with its conserved first and last residue. D genes are given only for firm matches. Only part of the rows carry a size: once, few, many, or a class if the clone is expanded.

d_call	clone_size	v_call	j_call	cdr3_aa	cdr3_nt
TRBD1	.	TRBV7-2	TRBJ1-2	CASSPRTGDSYGYTF	TGTGCCAGCAGCCCACGGACAGGGGACAGCTATGGCTACACCTTC
TRBD1	.	TRBV30	TRBJ1-2	CAGGTGNYGYTF	TGTGCCGGTGGGACAGGGAACTATGGCTACACCTTC
TRBD1	.	TRBV19	TRBJ1-1	CASRQGAQTEAFF	TGTGCCAGTAGACAGGGGGCGCAAACTGAAGCTTTCTTT
.	.	TRBV10-3	TRBJ2-3	CAISESTTGSTDTQYF	TGTGCCATCAGTGAGTCGACAACGGGTAGCACAGATACGCAGTATTTT
TRBD1	once	TRBV5-5	TRBJ2-5	CASSWTGQETQYF	TGTGCCAGCAGCTGGACAGGGCAAGAGACCCAGTACTTC
TRBD1	few	TRBV6-2/TRBV6-3	TRBJ2-3	CASSYSGGTLDTQYF	TGTGCCAGCAGTTACTCAGGGGGCACCTTAGATACGCAGTATTTT
.	.	TRBV6-5	TRBJ2-5	CASRTGNQETQYF	TGTGCCAGCCGAACAGGGAACCAAGAGACCCAGTACTTC
.	.	TRBV28	TRBJ1-6	CASSLTGGGSPLHF	TGTGCCAGCAGTTTAACGGGGGGGGGTTCACCCCTCCACTTT
TRBD1	.	TRBV5-1	TRBJ2-1	CASSLARTGPRNEQFF	TGCGCCAGCAGCTTGGCCCGGACAGGTCCGAGGAATGAGCAGTTCTTC
.	.	TRBV15	TRBJ1-4	CATSRVAGREKLFF	TGTGCCACCAGCAGAGTGGCAGGGAGAGAAAAACTGTTTTTT
.	.	TRBV27	TRBJ1-1	CASSFWGGAAEAFF	TGTGCCAGCAGTTTTTGGGGAGGAGCGGCTGAAGCTTTCTTT
.	.	TRBV11-3	TRBJ2-3	CASSLGSDTQYF	TGTGCCAGCAGCTTAGGGTCAGATACGCAGTATTTT
.	.	TRBV6-2/TRBV6-3	TRBJ1-5	CASSYGTGGKPQHF	TGTGCCAGCAGTTACGGGACGGGGGGTAAGCCCCAGCATTTT
.	.	TRBV6-2/TRBV6-3	TRBJ1-2	CASNPGGYGYTF	TGTGCCAGCAACCCCGGCGGCTATGGCTACACCTTC
.	.	TRBV7-9	TRBJ2-7	CASSPRGLSEQYF	TGTGCCAGCAGTCCCAGAGGTTTAAGCGAGCAGTACTTC
.	.	TRBV29-1	TRBJ1-2	CSVESDEGIGGGYTF	TGCAGCGTTGAAAGTGATGAGGGGATCGGCGGTGGCTACACCTTC
.	.	TRBV7-9	TRBJ1-4	CASSLDPRLNEKLFF	TGTGCCAGCAGCCTGGACCCCCGTCTTAATGAAAAACTGTTTTTT
.	.	TRBV4-2	TRBJ2-2	CASSQESRTPTGELFF	TGTGCCAGCAGCCAAGAAAGCCGGACCCCCACCGGGGAGCTGTTTTTT
.	few	TRBV25-1	TRBJ1-2	CASSRTGREYGYTF	TGTGCCAGCAGTAGAACAGGCCGCGAATATGGCTACACCTTC
TRBD2	.	TRBV19	TRBJ2-3	CASSIELAGRTSTDTQYF	TGTGCCAGTAGTATTGAACTAGCGGGAAGAACTAGCACAGATACGCAGTATTTT
.	.	TRBV7-9	TRBJ1-6	CASSLTYTPLHF	TGTGCCAGCAGCTTAACCTACACCCCCCTCCACTTT
TRBD1	.	TRBV9	TRBJ1-1	CASSVSTGGTEAFF	TGTGCCAGCAGCGTATCGACAGGGGGTACTGAAGCTTTCTTT
.	.	TRBV27	TRBJ1-4	CASSRIRGRDLGEKLFF	TGTGCCAGCAGTCGCATACGGGGACGGGACTTGGGTGAAAAACTGTTTTTT
.	.	TRBV3-1/TRBV3-2	TRBJ2-7	CASSRLSLGAESYEQYF	TGTGCCAGCAGCCGCCTCTCTTTAGGGGCTGAGTCCTACGAGCAGTACTTC
TRBD1	.	TRBV28	TRBJ1-5	CASSGQGGNQPQHF	TGTGCCAGCAGTGGACAGGGGGGAAATCAGCCCCAGCATTTT
.	.	TRBV19	TRBJ1-5	CASSQQGNNQPQHF	TGTGCCAGTAGTCAACAGGGCAACAATCAGCCCCAGCATTTT
.	.	TRBV6-6	TRBJ1-3	CASSGQTSRGNTIYF	TGTGCCAGCAGTGGACAGACCTCTCGTGGAAACACCATATATTTT
.	.	TRBV6-1	TRBJ1-4	CASSDTGYIEKLFF	TGTGCCAGCAGTGATACAGGGTATATTGAAAAACTGTTTTTT
.	.	TRBV5-1	TRBJ1-1	CASSLQTGRGNTEAFF	TGCGCCAGCAGCTTACAGACAGGCCGGGGGAACACTGAAGCTTTCTTT
.	few	TRBV9	TRBJ2-2	CASSVGNRNTGELFF	TGTGCCAGCAGCGTAGGGAACAGGAACACCGGGGAGCTGTTTTTT
TRBD1	once	TRBV5-5	TRBJ1-1	CASSSGQLMNTEAFF	TGTGCCAGCAGCTCGGGACAGTTAATGAACACTGAAGCTTTCTTT
.	.	TRBV11-1	TRBJ1-2	CASSLTYGGNYGYTF	TGTGCCAGCAGCCTAACCTACGGCGGAAACTATGGCTACACCTTC
.	.	TRBV7-2	TRBJ1-5	CASTIAGLGNQPQHF	TGTGCCAGCACCATCGCGGGGCTCGGCAATCAGCCCCAGCATTTT
.	.	TRBV28	TRBJ1-4	CATSQEKLFF	TGTGCCACCTCCCAAGAAAAACTGTTTTTT
.	.	TRBV3-1/TRBV3-2	TRBJ2-7	CASSPARVGEQYF	TGTGCCAGCAGCCCTGCTAGGGTGGGTGAGCAGTACTTC
TRBD1	.	TRBV6-2/TRBV6-3	TRBJ1-2	CASSRTGRGNYGYTF	TGTGCCAGCAGCAGGACAGGACGGGGCAACTATGGCTACACCTTC
.	.	TRBV6-6	TRBJ1-2	CASSYGQDFRGYTF	TGTGCCAGCAGTTACGGGCAGGATTTTAGGGGCTACACCTTC
.	.	TRBV7-2	TRBJ1-6	CASSLKTGRIQPLHF	TGTGCCAGCAGCTTAAAGACGGGGAGAATTCAACCCCTCCACTTT
.	.	TRBV19	TRBJ1-1	CASRGVRTEAFF	TGTGCCAGTAGGGGGGTCAGAACTGAAGCTTTCTTT
TRBD1	.	TRBV7-2	TRBJ1-6	CASSRDRAASSLHF	TGTGCCAGCAGCCGGGACAGGGCCGCTTCGTCCCTCCACTTT
.	.	TRBV11-1	TRBJ1-4	CASSLTLATNEKLFF	TGTGCCAGCAGCTTAACTTTAGCAACTAATGAAAAACTGTTTTTT
.	few	TRBV6-1	TRBJ1-6	CASSEGYSSYNSPLHF	TGTGCCAGCAGTGAGGGCTACAGCTCCTATAATTCACCCCTCCACTTT
.	.	TRBV9	TRBJ2-7	CASSPQSRNEQYF	TGTGCCAGCAGCCCTCAAAGCCGGAACGAGCAGTACTTC
.	.	TRBV20-1	TRBJ2-3	CSASGDGVRADTQYF	TGCAGTGCTAGTGGGGACGGAGTTCGTGCAGATACGCAGTATTTT
.	.	TRBV5-8	TRBJ1-1	CASSLRQGTEAFF	TGTGCCAGCAGCTTGAGGCAGGGTACTGAAGCTTTCTTT
.	.	TRBV19	TRBJ2-7	CASSTSGTGTYEQYF	TGTGCCAGTAGTACGTCCGGGACTGGAACCTACGAGCAGTACTTC
TRBD1	.	TRBV5-8	TRBJ1-5	CASSHPRSRGDQPQHF	TGTGCCAGCAGCCATCCGAGGAGCAGGGGGGATCAGCCCCAGCATTTT
.	.	TRBV6-5	TRBJ1-1	CASSYTRNTEAFF	TGTGCCAGCAGTTATACAAGGAACACTGAAGCTTTCTTT
.	.	TRBV19	TRBJ2-1	CASSIADSSRVF	TGTGCCAGTAGTATAGCAGACTCAAGCAGAGTCTTC
.	.	TRBV5-1	TRBJ2-1	CASSLGVGGNEQFF	TGCGCCAGCAGCCTCGGGGTGGGAGGCAATGAGCAGTTCTTC